This T cell receptor beta chain was recorded in a study of blood T cell repertoires in COVID-19. Study context: Acute-phase and convalescent COVID-19 samples originated in the United States, Italy and Spain.

In the authors' methods: From reference gene primer amplification, estimates of nucleated cell counts were derived. Produced via immunoSEQ multiplex PCR; TCRdb's table is partial and in-frame only. That table supplies the V and J calls and clone size; D and trimming were determined from the DNA. Of approximately 110,000 clones listed, roughly 83% are singletons. The CDR3 length is 15 residues. V shed 2 bases and J shed 2 bases, with 13 bases lying between them. Germline CDR1 SGHTA, CDR2 FQGTGA. The chain joins TRBV7-3 to TRBJ2-7; D possibly corresponds to TRBD2 (5 bases). This receptor was taken from a woman aged 60-75 years with acute or convalescent COVID-19. The sequenced sample consisted of peripheral blood. The CDR3 DNA reads as TGTGCCAGCAGCTTATTCCCGGGGAGCGCCTACGAGCAGTACTTC. Translation gives CASSLFPGSAYEQYF.